This T cell receptor beta chain was documented in a study of monozygotic twins with inflammatory bowel disease. Whole blood that had not undergone T cell sorting provided the isolated total RNA. As regards this clonotype: Its antigen is currently unknown.

From germline, CDR1 is KGHSH and CDR2 LQKENI. This CDR3 has 16 residues. For each CDR3 protein, TCRdb gives one entry from its re-call of the 5' RACE reads, without DNA. The repertoire table contains approximately 160,000 distinct CDR3 sequences. Broader study findings: Compared with healthy co-twins, IBD patients showed reduced TCRbeta repertoire diversity by inverse Simpson. Possibly because of limited power, concordant and discordant twins showed no difference in repertoire similarity.

The V call is TRBV18, the J call TRBJ2-1. Sequencing was carried out using blood. The receptor was isolated from a human donor with ulcerative colitis or Crohn's disease, or a healthy co-twin of an affected twin (not recorded which). The CDR3 reads CASSPAVGVDMDEQFF.